Presented here are 30 T cell receptor beta chains from one specimen sequenced in a study of cytomegalovirus exposure and HLA in healthy donors. PCR was performed using 60 Vbeta and 13 Jbeta primers. Measured with immunoSEQ multiplex PCR; TCRdb has only the in-frame clones, and not every one. The sample shows around 300,000 clones, around two thirds of them seen only once. What was sequenced was PBMCs. The source of these receptors is a female donor in good health and CMV-seronegative.

The chain uses TRBV18 and TRBJ2-3; 9 nucleotides agree with TRBD2. Looked up from germline, CDR1 is KGHSH and CDR2 is LQKENI. This CDR3 region has 20 residues. The junction had 19 bases not matched to a gene; V was cut back by 4 bases and J by 2 bases. This CDR3 is CASSRLTKPSGTTLTDTQYF. The CDR3 nucleotides are TGTGCCAGCTCACGATTAACCAAACCTAGCGGGACGACCCTCACAGATACGCAGTATTTT. The full variable domain, completed using reference TRBV18 and TRBJ2-3, is NAGVMQNPRHLVRRRGQEARLRCSPMKGHSHVYWYRQLPEEGLKFMVYLQKENIIDESGMPKERFSAEFPKEGPSILRIQQVVRGDSAAYFCASSRLTKPSGTTLTDTQYFGPGTRLTVL.

This sequence joins TRBV2 and TRBJ2-7; perhaps TRBD2 as D (6 bases). The CDR3 sequence is 15 residues long. Germline loops: CDR1 SNHLY, CDR2 FYNNEI. The V gene lost 5 bases and the J gene lost 2 bases, with 16 bases spanning the gap. Written as DNA, the CDR3 is TGTGCCAGCAGTCTCGCGGAGGGTGGGGCCTACGAGCAGTACTTC. Translated, it gives CASSLAEGGAYEQYF.

The J gene is TRBJ2-2, the V gene TRBV7-6, with D possibly matching TRBD1 (6 bases). Germline-derived CDR1 and CDR2 are SGHVS and FNYEAQ. The CDR3 sequence is 15 residues long. V lost 4 bases and J lost 4, with 13 bases in between. In nucleotides, the CDR3 is TGTGCCAGCAGCTATCGCCGGGACACCACCGGGGAGCTGTTTTTT. Translated: CASSYRRDTTGELFF.

This clone was recorded a few times. V usage is TRBV2 and J usage is TRBJ2-5; 11 positions match TRBD2. The J call may be mistaken, given a closer DNA end match to TRBJ2-7. The CDR3 runs to 15 residues. The V gene's germline CDR1 is SNHLY and CDR2 FYNNEI. The CDR3 nucleotides read TGTGCCAGCAGTGAGGTAGCGGGAGGGCCTGGCGAGCAGTACTTC. It is translated as CASSEVAGGPGEQYF.

This clone was detected a few times. This sequence joins TRBV27 and TRBJ2-7; 7 nucleotides align to TRBD2. Germline V CDR1 and CDR2: MNHEY, SMNVEV (reference sequence). V lost 8 bases, J lost 3 bases, and 16 bases stayed unmatched. This CDR3 has 16 residues. CDR3 nucleotides: TGTGCCAGCGGTTACAACGGTAATGGGGGGGGCTACGAGCAGTACTTC. Translated: CASGYNGNGGGYEQYF.

V and J are TRBV20-1 and TRBJ2-7; 8 bases fit TRBD1. The trim removed 2 bases at V and 7 bases at J, leaving 1 base unmatched. This CDR3 spans 11 amino acids. CDR1 and CDR2 from the germline V gene are DFQATT and SNEGSKA (reference sequence). CDR3 sequence: CSARTGGEQYF. The CDR3 nucleotides are TGCAGTGCTAGAACAGGGGGTGAGCAGTACTTC.

CDR3 nucleotides: TGTGCCAGCAGCTCCAGCGGGAGGAACACAGATACGCAGTATTTT. It is translated as CASSSSGRNTDTQYF. This chain uses TRBV7-3 with TRBJ2-3, with 9 bases matching TRBD2. Germline V gene data show CDR1 as SGHTA and CDR2 as FQGTGA. V shed 4 bases, J shed 2 bases, and the junction held 4 bases outside the gene matches. This CDR3 is 15 amino acids long.

This clone was counted between two and nine times. This rearrangement joins TRBV4-1 to TRBJ1-2, with D maybe TRBD1 (6 bases). This CDR3 region has 12 residues. V was pared by 1 base and J by 11 bases, with 11 bases between. Germline loops: CDR1 MGHRA, CDR2 YSYEKL. As DNA, the CDR3 is TGCGCCAGCAGCCAAGGAACAGGGAGATACACCTTC. It is translated as CASSQGTGRYTF.

The gene calls are TRBV29-1 and TRBJ1-2; TRBD1 aligns across 8 bases. From germline, CDR1 is SQVTM and CDR2 ANQGSEA. Trimming took 6 bases from V and 2 from J; bases not matched to a gene: 5. The CDR3 runs to 13 residues. CDR3 sequence: CSVLTGDNYGYTF. Here the CDR3 DNA reads TGCAGCGTCCTGACAGGGGACAACTATGGCTACACCTTC. The variable domain in full, completed from reference TRBV29-1 and TRBJ1-2, reads SAVISQKPSRDICQRGTSLTIQCQVDSQVTMMFWYRQQPGQSLTLIATANQGSEATYESGFVIDKFPISRPNLTFSTLTVSNMSPEDSSIYLCSVLTGDNYGYTFGSGTRLTVV.

This chain links TRBV28 with TRBJ1-5; D remains unclear. Germline CDR1 MDHEN, CDR2 SYDVKM. V was pared by 3 bases and J by 0 bases, with 9 bases between. CDR3 length: 15 amino acids. CDR3 coding DNA: TGTGCCAGCAGTTTGGGTGGAGGTAGCAATCAGCCCCAGCATTTT. Protein: CASSLGGGSNQPQHF.

The genes are TRBV15 and TRBJ2-7; D is perhaps TRBD2 (6 bases). Germline V gene lookup returns CDR1 LNHNV and CDR2 YYDKDF (reference sequence). The CDR3 sequence is 13 residues long. Deletions cut 5 bases from V and 9 bases from J, with 17 bases between. The CDR3 is CATSQEVGTRQYF. The CDR3, as DNA: TGTGCCACCAGCCAAGAGGTCGGGACTCGGCAGTACTTC.

V and J are TRBV19 and TRBJ2-3; TRBD2 aligns across 10 bases. The ends lost 2 bases at V and 1 base at J; junction bases unmatched: 9. The V gene's germline CDR1 is LNHDA and CDR2 SQIVND (reference sequence). CDR3 length: 18 amino acids. The CDR3 DNA reads as TGTGCCAGTAGTATAAGAACTAGCGGGATAGGCGGCACAGATACGCAGTATTTT. Amino acids: CASSIRTSGIGGTDTQYF.

This rearrangement joins TRBV14 to TRBJ2-7; D is uncertain. In germline, CDR1 is SGHDN, CDR2 FVKESK. The V end was cut by 1 base, the J end by 5 bases, with 3 bases between. CDR3 length: 11 residues. The CDR3 DNA sequence: TGTGCCAGCAGCCAAGGGCACGAGCAGTACTTC. Encoded protein: CASSQGHEQYF.

The chain couples TRBV5-1 to TRBJ2-4, with 8 bases lining up with TRBD1. The CDR3 spans 15 residues. The germline gives CDR1 SGHRS, CDR2 YFSETQ. The junction had 6 bases not matched to a gene; V was cut back by 7 bases and J by 0 bases. In DNA, the CDR3 is TGCGCCAGCGGACAGGGCAACGTAGCCAAAAACATTCAGTACTTC. Its protein is CASGQGNVAKNIQYF. The full variable domain, with the rest looked up from reference TRBV5-1 and TRBJ2-4, is KAGVTQTPRYLIKTRGQQVTLSCSPISGHRSVSWYQQTPGQGLQFLFEYFSETQRNKGNFPGRFSGRQFSNSRSEMNVSTLELGDSALYLCASGQGNVAKNIQYFGAGTRLSVL.

V and J are TRBV27 and TRBJ2-4, with TRBD2 matching 10 bases. This CDR3 is built from 16 residues. After removal of 6 bases from V and 6 bases from J, the junction contained 11 bases not matched to a gene. Germline values: CDR1 MNHEY, CDR2 SMNVEV (reference sequence). The chain's CDR3 is CASSSSGSRPTNIQYF. The CDR3, as DNA: TGTGCCAGCAGCTCTAGCGGGAGCAGACCCACAAACATTCAGTACTTC.

This clone was found once. The V call is TRBV7-9, the J call TRBJ2-1; TRBD2 matches at 11 bases. Unmatched junction bases numbered 12, after V lost 5 bases and J lost 6 bases. The CDR3 loop spans 17 amino acids. Germline-derived CDR1 and CDR2 are SEHNR and FQNEAQ (reference sequence). CDR3 sequence reads: CASSDPISGRAPNEQFF. CDR3 sequence (DNA): TGTGCCAGCAGCGACCCGATTAGCGGGAGGGCCCCCAATGAGCAGTTCTTC.

The chain links TRBV7-8 to TRBJ2-7; 13 bases match TRBD2. V gave up 1 base and J gave up 3 bases; unmatched junction bases: 6. The CDR3 covers 17 residues. Germline V gives CDR1 SGHVS, CDR2 FQNEAQ. The CDR3 nucleotides are TGTGCCAGCAGCTTAGGACTAGCGGGAGGTAGGGGCTACGAGCAGTACTTC. Translated: CASSLGLAGGRGYEQYF. The whole variable domain, remainder taken from reference TRBV7-8 and TRBJ2-7, is GAGVSQSPRYKVAKRGQDVALRCDPISGHVSLFWYQQALGQGPEFLTYFQNEAQLDKSGLPSDRFFAERPEGSVSTLKIQRTQQEDSAVYLCASSLGLAGGRGYEQYFGPGTRLTVT.

This rearrangement joins TRBV2 to TRBJ2-1; 12 bases are a match to TRBD2. The V gene end was trimmed by 10 bases and the J gene end by 10 bases; junction bases not matched to a gene: 11. The CDR3 has 14 residues. Germline-derived CDR1 and CDR2 are SNHLY and FYNNEI. CDR3 loop: CATLSSGGAREQFF. The CDR3 nucleotides are TGTGCCACCCTTTCTAGCGGGGGGGCGAGGGAGCAGTTCTTC. The entire variable domain, with the rest obtained from reference TRBV2 and TRBJ2-1, is as follows: EPEVTQTPSHQVTQMGQEVILRCVPISNHLYFYWYRQILGQKVEFLVSFYNNEISEKSEIFDDQFSVERPDGSNFTLKIRSTKLEDSAMYFCATLSSGGAREQFFGPGTRLTVL.

This clone has just a few counts. The rearrangement joins TRBV10-2 to TRBJ1-5, with TRBD1 identical over 11 bases. Germline V CDR1 and CDR2: WSHSY, SAAADI. This CDR3 spans 14 amino acids. Trimming cost V 4 bases and J 6 bases; bases outside gene matches: 2. CDR3 DNA sequence: TGCGCCAGCAGTGTGGACAGGGGGCCTCAGCCCCAGCATTTT. It specifies CASSVDRGPQPQHF.

The J gene is TRBJ1-4, the V gene TRBV6-1; D is possibly TRBD1 (6 bases). The V gene lost 7 bases and the J gene lost 17 bases, with 17 bases spanning the gap. This CDR3 region has 11 residues. CDR1 is MNHNS, CDR2 SASEGT, per germline. CDR3 bases: TGTGCCAGCAAAGGGGGAGTAAACAGTTTTTTT. Translated: CASKGGVNSFF.

This clone showed up just a few times. J is TRBJ2-7 and V is TRBV18, with a possible D match to TRBD2 (6 bases). Germline CDR1 is KGHSH and CDR2 is LQKENI. The CDR3 is 14 amino acids. V lost 3 bases and J lost 4, with 13 bases in between. The CDR3 region has the DNA TGTGCCAGCTCACCCCCCGGACTACGATACGAGCAGTACTTC. Translation: CASSPPGLRYEQYF. Full variable domain (rest looked up from reference TRBV18 and TRBJ2-7): NAGVMQNPRHLVRRRGQEARLRCSPMKGHSHVYWYRQLPEEGLKFMVYLQKENIIDESGMPKERFSAEFPKEGPSILRIQQVVRGDSAAYFCASSPPGLRYEQYFGPGTRLTVT.

The chain couples TRBV6-5 to TRBJ2-7, with D tentatively TRBD1 (5 bases). The CDR3 loop spans 12 amino acids. The germline V and J ends were trimmed by 6 bases and 3 bases, with 9 bases remaining between them. The germline CDR1 and CDR2 sequences are MNHEY and SVGAGI. The CDR3 sequence: CASRRDSYEQYF. The DNA for the CDR3 is TGTGCCAGCAGACGAGACAGCTACGAGCAGTACTTC.

V usage is TRBV6-5 and J usage is TRBJ2-3; TRBD1 is a possible D gene (6 bases). This CDR3 is built from 15 residues. Germline assignment: CDR1 MNHEY and CDR2 SVGAGI. V lost 7 bases and J 0 bases, leaving 14 bases between the germline ends. The CDR3 DNA follows: TGTGCCAGCAAAATCAGGGGCCCGAGCACAGATACGCAGTATTTT. Its translation: CASKIRGPSTDTQYF.

The V call is TRBV2, the J call TRBJ2-7; TRBD2 matches at 7 bases. The V and J ends lost 3 bases and 5 bases, in that order; junction bases with no gene match: 10. The CDR3 contains 15 residues. Germline V lookup: CDR1 SNHLY, CDR2 FYNNEI. In DNA, the CDR3 is TGTGCCAGCAGTGAGGGTGCGGGAGTTATCCACGAGCAGTACTTC. This codes for CASSEGAGVIHEQYF.

Points on this clone: An end of the junction differs from the germline gene, which may be a read error. The rearrangement joins TRBV7-9 to TRBJ2-7; tentative D call: TRBD2 (6 bases). CDR3 length equals 15 residues. CDR1 is SEHNR and CDR2 is FQNEAQ in the germline V gene (reference sequence). The CDR3, as DNA: TGTTCCAGCAGCCCCCCCGTCGGGAGAGATGGCGAGCAGTACTTC. It is translated as CSSSPPVGRDGEQYF.

DNA for the CDR3: TGTGCCTGGAGTGTCCGAGCGGGATCTTACAATGAGCAGTTCTTC. Residues: CAWSVRAGSYNEQFF. This chain links TRBV30 with TRBJ2-1; 7 nucleotides agree with TRBD2. Trimming took 0 bases from V and 4 from J; bases not matched to a gene: 6. This CDR3 region has 15 residues. Per the germline V gene, CDR1 is GTSNPN and CDR2 is SVGIG (reference sequence).

The gene calls are TRBV7-8 and TRBJ2-7; 7 nucleotides line up with TRBD1. The junction had 13 bases not matched to a gene; V was cut back by 9 bases and J by 5 bases. Germline CDR1 SGHVS, CDR2 FQNEAQ. This CDR3 region has 14 residues. This CDR3 reads CASTRQGRTHEQYF. CDR3 coding DNA: TGTGCCAGTACCCGACAGGGACGCACCCACGAGCAGTACTTC. Filled out from reference TRBV7-8 and TRBJ2-7, the complete variable domain reads GAGVSQSPRYKVAKRGQDVALRCDPISGHVSLFWYQQALGQGPEFLTYFQNEAQLDKSGLPSDRFFAERPEGSVSTLKIQRTQQEDSAVYLCASTRQGRTHEQYFGPGTRLTVT.

The chain uses TRBV12-5 and TRBJ2-5; weak D call: TRBD1 (6 bases). This CDR3 has 16 amino acids. Germline V gives CDR1 LGHNT, CDR2 FRNRAP. V dropped 2 bases and J dropped 3 bases, with 16 bases sitting between them. The CDR3 region is CASGLPRTDTKETQYF. The CDR3 nucleotides are TGTGCTAGTGGTTTGCCCCGGACAGATACAAAAGAGACCCAGTACTTC.

The gene calls are TRBV7-2 and TRBJ2-7; 7 bases are shared with TRBD1. CDR1 is SGHTA and CDR2 is FQGNSA in the germline V gene. The CDR3 sequence is 14 residues long. With V trimmed by 1 base and J by 2 bases, 2 bases remained unmatched. DNA for the CDR3: TGTGCCAGCAGCTTAGATCAGGGGGCCTACGAGCAGTACTTC. Encoded protein: CASSLDQGAYEQYF.

Regarding this clone: Other nucleotide sequences from this sample produce the same CDR3. This chain links TRBV18 with TRBJ2-7; D is possibly TRBD2 (6 bases). Germline V gene sequence: CDR1 KGHSH, CDR2 LQKENI. V lost 6 bases and J 0 bases, leaving 6 bases between the germline ends. This CDR3 spans 12 amino acids. The CDR3 sequence is CASSRDSYEQYF. The CDR3 nucleotides read TGTGCCAGCTCGCGGGACTCCTACGAGCAGTACTTC.